Included here is one T cell receptor (beta chain) sequence, with context. The source of the sample is a study of blood T cell repertoires in COVID-19. Sequenced by immunoSEQ multiplex PCR; TCRdb stores in-frame clones only, minus some. The sample lists around 160,000 clones, over 75% occurring once. The CDR3 spans 16 residues. V was trimmed by 5 bases and J by 2 bases, leaving 18 bases between them. CDR1 LNHDA and CDR2 SQIVND come from the germline V gene (reference sequence). Sequences were obtained from peripheral blood. This sequence originates from a woman between 55 and 75 years old with COVID-19, enrolled during active disease. The V and J genes are TRBV19 and TRBJ1-2, with TRBD1 as a possible D gene (5 bases). CDR3 nucleotides: TGTGCCAGTAGTGTCCGACAGCCGGACCCGAACTATGGCTACACCTTC. This gives the protein CASSVRQPDPNYGYTF.